The 3 T cell receptor beta chains below come from one sample, sequenced in a study of T-cell reconstitution after alpha-beta-depleted transplantation in children. Using unique molecular identifiers, the investigators prepared the TCRbeta library. TCRdb passed the PCR reads through MiXCR, listing each CDR3 protein once. Of 450,000 to 700,000 distinct CDR3 sequences in the sample, more than 20% were seen once. Sequencing was performed on PBMCs, taken before TCRalphabeta/CD19-depleted stem cell transplant. Receptors originate from a boy under two years old with Wiskott-Aldrich syndrome, due to receive a stem cell transplant.

CDR3 DNA sequence: TGTGCCAGCGGGGGGGGCTCTGGAAACACCATATATTTT. Its protein product is CASGGGSGNTIYF. The rearrangement links TRBV12-3 or TRBV12-4 to TRBJ1-3, with TRBD1 as a possible D gene (5 bases). The ends were cut back, 8 bases at V and 0 bases at J, with 8 bases in the middle. The CDR3 totals 13 residues.

The chain has TRBV7-3 and TRBJ2-1; D is perhaps TRBD2 (6 bases). CDR3 size: 13 residues. Germline values: CDR1 SGHTA, CDR2 FQGTGA. V was clipped by 1 base and J by 8 bases, with 9 bases between them. The CDR3 spells CASSLILAHEQFF. CDR3 DNA: TGTGCCAGCAGCTTAATCCTAGCGCATGAGCAGTTCTTC.

This clonotype has only a few counts. The chain recombines TRBV12-3 or TRBV12-4 with TRBJ1-5; a weak D match, TRBD1 (6 bases). V was pared by 8 bases and J by 4 bases, with 18 bases between. The CDR3 sequence is 15 residues long. The CDR3 protein is CASQQDSGINQPQHF. CDR3 coding DNA: TGTGCCAGCCAGCAGGACAGCGGGATAAATCAGCCCCAGCATTTT.